This is a list of T cell receptor beta chains from one sample in a study of OX40 agonist ivuxolimab in advanced cancers. Only in-frame clones appear in the TCRdb table, and some are missing; sequencing was by immunoSEQ multiplex PCR. The sample has 35,000 to 40,000 clones; 60% to 80% are singletons. Sample: CD4+ or CD8+ T cells sorted from blood, taken in a trial of the OX40 agonist ivuxolimab. Every receptor here comes from an adult with an advanced solid tumor such as melanoma, head and neck, liver or kidney cancer. CDR3s include the opening cysteine and the closing phenylalanine or tryptophan. The order of the fields is CDR3 protein, CDR3 DNA, J gene, D gene, clone size, V gene. A D gene is named only where the DNA matches it firmly. Clone size is stated in some rows and not others, as once, few, many or a class when expanded.

cdr3_aa: CASSLIGNEQFF
cdr3_nt: TGTGCCAGCAGTTTGATCGGGAATGAGCAGTTCTTC
j_call: TRBJ2-1
d_call: .
clone_size: .
v_call: TRBV27

cdr3_aa: CASSPGWGFTEAFF
cdr3_nt: TGTGCCAGCAGCCCAGGTTGGGGGTTCACTGAAGCTTTCTTT
j_call: TRBJ1-1
d_call: .
clone_size: .
v_call: TRBV14

cdr3_aa: CASSLTGSGANVLTF
cdr3_nt: TGTGCCAGCAGCTTAACCGGGTCTGGGGCCAACGTCCTGACTTTC
j_call: TRBJ2-6
d_call: .
clone_size: .
v_call: TRBV7-3

cdr3_aa: CASSPGQGAGQPQHF
cdr3_nt: TGTGCCAGCAGCCCCGGACAGGGGGCCGGTCAGCCCCAGCATTTT
j_call: TRBJ1-5
d_call: TRBD1
clone_size: .
v_call: TRBV7-8

cdr3_aa: CATTDGRSGNTIYF
cdr3_nt: TGTGCCACTACGGACGGACGATCTGGAAACACCATATATTTT
j_call: TRBJ1-3
d_call: .
clone_size: .
v_call: TRBV7-9

cdr3_aa: CASSQTTGQGWNEQFF
cdr3_nt: TGTGCCAGCAGTCAGACAACGGGACAGGGGTGGAATGAGCAGTTCTTC
j_call: TRBJ2-1
d_call: TRBD1
clone_size: once
v_call: TRBV6-4

cdr3_aa: CASSLRVEQYF
cdr3_nt: TGTGCCAGCAGCTTAAGGGTCGAGCAGTACTTC
j_call: TRBJ2-7
d_call: .
clone_size: .
v_call: TRBV5-6

cdr3_aa: CSASGQGNYGYTF
cdr3_nt: TGCAGCGCCTCCGGACAGGGGAACTATGGCTACACCTTC
j_call: TRBJ1-2
d_call: TRBD1
clone_size: .
v_call: TRBV29-1

cdr3_aa: CASSDPDRGRNTQYF
cdr3_nt: TGTGCCAGCAGTGACCCCGACAGGGGGCGAAATACGCAGTATTTT
j_call: TRBJ2-3
d_call: TRBD1
clone_size: .
v_call: TRBV6-4

cdr3_aa: CASSLLAGGPAEGEQYF
cdr3_nt: TGTGCCAGCAGCTTACTAGCGGGGGGGCCCGCCGAGGGCGAGCAGTACTTC
j_call: TRBJ2-7
d_call: TRBD2
clone_size: few
v_call: TRBV7-2

cdr3_aa: CASSLGLAGELGTDF
cdr3_nt: TGTGCCAGCAGCCTGGGACTAGCGGGAGAGTTGGGTACGGATTTT
j_call: TRBJ2-3
d_call: TRBD2
clone_size: once
v_call: TRBV4-2

cdr3_aa: CASSFYGDYGYTF
cdr3_nt: TGTGCCAGCAGCTTTTATGGTGACTATGGCTACACCTTC
j_call: TRBJ1-2
d_call: .
clone_size: .
v_call: TRBV11-1

cdr3_aa: CASSSRLAGGPWEQYF
cdr3_nt: TGTGCCAGCAGCTCCAGACTAGCGGGGGGCCCTTGGGAGCAGTACTTC
j_call: TRBJ2-5
d_call: TRBD2
clone_size: once
v_call: TRBV7-8

cdr3_aa: CASSLDGRYEQYF
cdr3_nt: TGTGCCAGCAGCTTGGACGGGAGGTACGAGCAGTACTTC
j_call: TRBJ2-7
d_call: TRBD2
clone_size: .
v_call: TRBV5-4

cdr3_aa: CASSPTGLAGDFTDTQYF
cdr3_nt: TGCGCCAGCAGCCCGACGGGACTAGCGGGGGATTTCACAGATACGCAGTATTTT
j_call: TRBJ2-3
d_call: TRBD2
clone_size: .
v_call: TRBV4-3

cdr3_aa: CASSPGTGRDTEAFF
cdr3_nt: TGTGCCAGCAGCCCCGGTACAGGGCGGGACACTGAAGCTTTCTTT
j_call: TRBJ1-1
d_call: .
clone_size: .
v_call: TRBV5-4

cdr3_aa: CASSEPTRGKISPLHF
cdr3_nt: TGCGCCAGCAGTGAGCCGACCCGAGGGAAAATCTCACCCCTCCACTTT
j_call: TRBJ1-6
d_call: .
clone_size: .
v_call: TRBV10-1

cdr3_aa: CASSQTPRGSELFF
cdr3_nt: TGTGCCAGCAGCCAAACTCCACGGGGGTCGGAGCTGTTTTTT
j_call: TRBJ2-2
d_call: .
clone_size: .
v_call: TRBV9

cdr3_aa: CATSREKLDPTHGEQYF
cdr3_nt: TGTGCCACCAGCAGAGAGAAACTAGACCCGACTCACGGCGAGCAGTACTTC
j_call: TRBJ2-7
d_call: .
clone_size: .
v_call: TRBV15

cdr3_aa: CASSLDRFSGNTIYF
cdr3_nt: TGTGCCAGCAGCTTAGACAGGTTCTCTGGAAACACCATATATTTT
j_call: TRBJ1-3
d_call: .
clone_size: once
v_call: TRBV7-2

cdr3_aa: CASSQDQQVRGDEQFF
cdr3_nt: TGTGCCAGCAGCCAAGATCAACAGGTGAGGGGTGATGAGCAGTTCTTC
j_call: TRBJ2-1
d_call: .
clone_size: .
v_call: TRBV14

cdr3_aa: CASSFFQGANYEQYF
cdr3_nt: TGTGCCAGCAGCTTCTTTCAGGGGGCGAATTACGAGCAGTACTTC
j_call: TRBJ2-7
d_call: TRBD1
clone_size: .
v_call: TRBV6-5

cdr3_aa: CSARDDYEQYF
cdr3_nt: TGCAGTGCGAGAGACGACTACGAGCAGTACTTC
j_call: TRBJ2-7
d_call: .
clone_size: .
v_call: TRBV20-1

cdr3_aa: CASSSSSGAAETQYF
cdr3_nt: TGTGCTAGCAGCTCCTCTAGCGGGGCAGCGGAGACCCAGTACTTC
j_call: TRBJ2-5
d_call: TRBD2
clone_size: few
v_call: TRBV7-7

cdr3_aa: CASGGTSSEDEQYF
cdr3_nt: TGTGCCAGCGGGGGGACCTCCTCAGAGGACGAGCAGTACTTC
j_call: TRBJ2-7
d_call: .
clone_size: few
v_call: TRBV7-6

cdr3_aa: CASSKAGARTDTQYF
cdr3_nt: TGTGCCAGCAGCAAAGCGGGGGCCCGCACAGATACGCAGTATTTT
j_call: TRBJ2-3
d_call: TRBD2
clone_size: .
v_call: TRBV11-1

cdr3_aa: CASSLSASGTGELFF
cdr3_nt: TGTGCCAGCAGTCTGAGCGCCAGTGGAACCGGGGAGCTGTTTTTT
j_call: TRBJ2-2
d_call: .
clone_size: .
v_call: TRBV25-1

cdr3_aa: CASSARDRLADTQYF
cdr3_nt: TGTGCCAGCTCCGCCCGGGACAGGTTGGCAGATACGCAGTATTTT
j_call: TRBJ2-3
d_call: TRBD1
clone_size: .
v_call: TRBV9

cdr3_aa: CASSERKQPNQPQHF
cdr3_nt: TGTGCCAGCAGTGAAAGGAAACAGCCAAATCAGCCCCAGCATTTT
j_call: TRBJ1-5
d_call: .
clone_size: .
v_call: TRBV2

cdr3_aa: CASSRLQAFNYGYTF
cdr3_nt: TGTGCCAGCAGCAGGTTACAGGCGTTTAACTATGGCTACACCTTC
j_call: TRBJ1-2
d_call: .
clone_size: .
v_call: TRBV6-6

cdr3_aa: CASSYSEEGTQYF
cdr3_nt: TGTGCCAGCAGTTACTCGGAGGAGGGTACGCAGTATTTT
j_call: TRBJ2-3
d_call: .
clone_size: .
v_call: TRBV6-5

cdr3_aa: CASSSHQNSYEQYF
cdr3_nt: TGTGCCAGCAGTTCCCACCAAAACTCCTACGAGCAGTACTTC
j_call: TRBJ2-7
d_call: .
clone_size: few
v_call: TRBV6-5

cdr3_aa: CASSRSGETQYF
cdr3_nt: TGTGCCAGCAGCCGCTCCGGAGAGACCCAGTACTTC
j_call: TRBJ2-5
d_call: .
clone_size: .
v_call: TRBV7-2